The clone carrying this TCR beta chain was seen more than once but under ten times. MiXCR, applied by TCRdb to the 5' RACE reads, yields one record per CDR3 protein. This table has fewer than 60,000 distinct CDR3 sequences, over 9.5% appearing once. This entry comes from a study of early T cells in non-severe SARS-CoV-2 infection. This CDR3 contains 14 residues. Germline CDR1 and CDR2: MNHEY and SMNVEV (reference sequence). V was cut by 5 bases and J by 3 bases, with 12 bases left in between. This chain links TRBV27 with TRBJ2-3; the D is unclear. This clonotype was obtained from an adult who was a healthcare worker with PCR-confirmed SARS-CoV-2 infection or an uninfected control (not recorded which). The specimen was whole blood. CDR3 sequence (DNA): TGTGCCAGCAGTCCCGGCCTTTGGACAGATACGCAGTATTTT. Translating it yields CASSPGLWTDTQYF.